The present TCR beta chain was sequenced within a study of T cells in Graves' hyperthyroidism and ophthalmopathy. General study results and limits: Blood also showed most of the thyroid clonotypes that were expanded above 0.001.

Amplification of TCR beta CDR3 regions was performed using RNA transcripts as template. When the TCR CDR3 underwent first-round RT-PCR, the HTBI primer set was used. Via MiXCR, TCRdb re-called the multiplex PCR reads, giving one row per CDR3 protein. This table holds 490,000 or so distinct CDR3 sequences, 15% to 20% found once. Ophthalmopathy patients had moderate-to-severe active disease, CAS ≥3, NOSPECS ≥4, and disease duration under 3 months. This clonotype has at least ten counts. As yet, its antigen is unknown. Material for sequencing was blood. This clonotype originated in a woman in her 30s with Graves' ophthalmopathy.

The CDR3 coding sequence is TGTGCCAGCAGCACCCTGGGGCACCAGTACTACGAGCAGTACTTC. This codes for CASSTLGHQYYEQYF. The V gene is TRBV7-2, the J gene TRBJ2-7, with D perhaps TRBD1 (5 bases). Germline CDR1 is SGHTA and CDR2 is FQGNSA. V was cut by 5 bases and J by 3 bases, with 17 bases left in between. CDR3 length equals 15 residues.